The T cell receptor (beta chain) described here comes from a study of T cell responses to AZD1222 COVID-19 vaccine. This table comes from immunoSEQ multiplex PCR, and its TCRdb copy is limited to in-frame clones, with some not included. Of 95,000 to 100,000 clones in the sample, 88% are singletons; the top ten hold 15% to 20%. The length of the CDR3 is 15 residues. Germline V CDR1 and CDR2: DFQATT, SNEGSKA (reference sequence). Trimming removed 3 bases from V and 5 bases from J; junction bases left unmatched: 11. Sequenced material: peripheral blood, taken 28 days after the second AZD1222 dose. The chain uses TRBV20-1 and TRBJ2-5, with TRBD2 matching over 8 bases. This clonotype was obtained from an adult who received the AZD1222 COVID-19 vaccine. CDR3 nucleotides: TGCAGTGCTAGTTGGTTACGGGAGGGGGGGGAGACCCAGTACTTC. This encodes CSASWLREGGETQYF.